These T cell receptor beta chains were read from a single sample in a study of molecular identifiers for immune sequencing clone quantification. A single record per CDR3 protein comes from TCRdb applying MiXCR to the PCR reads. The sample shows about half a million distinct CDR3 sequences, roughly 24% of them seen only once. Sequencing was performed on naive CD8+ T cells from blood, with Jurkat cell RNA spiked in. The receptors were gathered from a human donor in good health. Some libraries in this study had Jurkat cell RNA spiked in. The CDR3 runs from the conserved cysteine through the conserved F or W. The order of the fields is CDR3 protein, CDR3 DNA, clone size, V gene, D gene, J gene. The D gene is left open where the match is weak. Size values are once, few and many counts, or a class for expanded clones, and some rows have none.

CDR3 protein: CASRPDTYGANVLTF
CDR3 DNA: TGTGCCAGCAGACCCGACACTTATGGGGCCAACGTCCTGACTTTC
clone size: many
V gene: TRBV6-5
D gene: .
J gene: TRBJ2-6

CDR3 protein: CASSLGHNTEAFF
CDR3 DNA: TGCGCCAGCAGCCTGGGACATAACACTGAAGCTTTCTTT
clone size: many
V gene: TRBV4-3
D gene: .
J gene: TRBJ1-1

CDR3 protein: CASSEAVQISGQPQHF
CDR3 DNA: TGTGCCAGCAGTGAAGCGGTGCAGATTAGCGGCCAGCCCCAGCATTTT
clone size: .
V gene: TRBV2
D gene: .
J gene: TRBJ1-5

CDR3 protein: CASSQSGSAEQYF
CDR3 DNA: TGCGCCAGCAGCCAGTCAGGTTCCGCCGAGCAGTACTTC
clone size: .
V gene: TRBV4-3
D gene: .
J gene: TRBJ2-7

CDR3 protein: CATSEGTPNEQFF
CDR3 DNA: TGTGCCACCAGTGAGGGGACTCCTAACGAGCAGTTCTTC
clone size: few
V gene: TRBV24-1
D gene: .
J gene: TRBJ2-1

CDR3 protein: CATSGKASTDTQYF
CDR3 DNA: TGTGCCACCAGTGGAAAGGCCAGCACAGATACGCAGTATTTT
clone size: few
V gene: TRBV15
D gene: .
J gene: TRBJ2-3

CDR3 protein: CASSLEWGGWQETQYF
CDR3 DNA: TGTGCCAGCAGCTTAGAATGGGGGGGATGGCAAGAGACCCAGTACTTC
clone size: .
V gene: TRBV7-9
D gene: TRBD2
J gene: TRBJ2-5

CDR3 protein: CSARDRGGLAGSYEQYF
CDR3 DNA: TGCAGTGCTAGAGATCGGGGGGGACTAGCGGGCTCCTACGAGCAGTACTTC
clone size: .
V gene: TRBV20-1
D gene: TRBD2
J gene: TRBJ2-7

CDR3 protein: CASSSRQYEQYF
CDR3 DNA: TGTGCCAGCAGCTCCCGGCAGTACGAGCAGTACTTC
clone size: many
V gene: TRBV7-9
D gene: .
J gene: TRBJ2-7

CDR3 protein: CASRAPQGGSTDTQYF
CDR3 DNA: TGTGCCAGCAGGGCTCCCCAGGGCGGGAGCACAGATACGCAGTATTTT
clone size: .
V gene: TRBV2
D gene: .
J gene: TRBJ2-3

CDR3 protein: CASSEGDSGANVLTF
CDR3 DNA: TGTGCCAGCAGCGAGGGGGACTCTGGGGCCAACGTCCTGACTTTC
clone size: many
V gene: TRBV9
D gene: .
J gene: TRBJ2-6

CDR3 protein: CASSGRWNTGELFF
CDR3 DNA: TGTGCCAGCTCTGGACGCTGGAACACCGGGGAGCTGTTTTTT
clone size: few
V gene: TRBV7-6
D gene: .
J gene: TRBJ2-2

CDR3 protein: CASSLDRMNTEAFF
CDR3 DNA: TGTGCCAGCAGCTTGGACAGAATGAACACTGAAGCTTTCTTT
clone size: few
V gene: TRBV5-6
D gene: .
J gene: TRBJ1-1

CDR3 protein: CASSLTTLTGQGHTEAFF
CDR3 DNA: TGTGCCAGCAGCTTAACCACCTTGACGGGACAGGGCCACACTGAAGCTTTCTTT
clone size: many
V gene: TRBV7-9
D gene: TRBD1
J gene: TRBJ1-1

CDR3 protein: CASSANSPLHF
CDR3 DNA: TGTGCCAGCAGCGCTAATTCACCCCTCCACTTT
clone size: many
V gene: TRBV12-3/TRBV12-4
D gene: .
J gene: TRBJ1-6

CDR3 protein: CASSLLGGQGSYEQYF
CDR3 DNA: TGTGCCAGCAGTTTATTGGGAGGACAGGGATCCTACGAGCAGTACTTC
clone size: few
V gene: TRBV27
D gene: TRBD1
J gene: TRBJ2-7

CDR3 protein: CASSDLLGPAGDTGELFF
CDR3 DNA: TGTGCCAGCAGTGACCTCCTCGGGCCAGCGGGAGACACCGGGGAGCTGTTTTTT
clone size: .
V gene: TRBV6-1
D gene: TRBD2
J gene: TRBJ2-2

CDR3 protein: CASSEEYGSSPPYGYTF
CDR3 DNA: TGTGCCAGCAGCGAAGAGTATGGGTCTTCACCCCCCTATGGCTACACCTTC
clone size: .
V gene: TRBV7-6
D gene: .
J gene: TRBJ1-2

CDR3 protein: CASSQQEISYEQYF
CDR3 DNA: TGCGCCAGCAGCCAACAGGAAATCTCCTACGAGCAGTACTTC
clone size: .
V gene: TRBV4-1
D gene: .
J gene: TRBJ2-7

CDR3 protein: CASSQSGGAAYEQYF
CDR3 DNA: TGCGCCAGCAGCCAGAGCGGGGGAGCCGCCTACGAGCAGTACTTC
clone size: many
V gene: TRBV4-1
D gene: TRBD2
J gene: TRBJ2-7

CDR3 protein: CAGSQELNTEASF
CDR3 DNA: TGCGCCGGCAGCCAAGAATTGAACACTGAAGCTTCCTTT
clone size: .
V gene: TRBV4-1
D gene: .
J gene: TRBJ1-1

CDR3 protein: CASSLGGLDEQFF
CDR3 DNA: TGTGCCAGCAGCTTGGGTGGTCTGGATGAGCAGTTCTTC
clone size: .
V gene: TRBV7-2
D gene: .
J gene: TRBJ2-1

CDR3 protein: CASSQDLPSGTSTDTQYF
CDR3 DNA: TGTGCCAGCAGCCAAGATCTGCCAAGCGGGACCAGCACAGATACGCAGTATTTT
clone size: many
V gene: TRBV14
D gene: TRBD2
J gene: TRBJ2-3

CDR3 protein: CASSLNLRGQIGETQYF
CDR3 DNA: TGTGCCAGCAGCTTGAATTTGCGGGGACAAATCGGGGAGACCCAGTACTTC
clone size: .
V gene: TRBV5-3
D gene: .
J gene: TRBJ2-5

CDR3 protein: CASSLTSKTDTQYF
CDR3 DNA: TGTGCCAGCAGTTTAACTAGCAAGACAGATACGCAGTATTTT
clone size: few
V gene: TRBV12-3/TRBV12-4
D gene: .
J gene: TRBJ2-3

CDR3 protein: CASKGTWGYEQYF
CDR3 DNA: TGTGCCAGCAAGGGGACTTGGGGTTACGAGCAGTACTTC
clone size: .
V gene: TRBV27
D gene: .
J gene: TRBJ2-7

CDR3 protein: CASSIRTGATEQFF
CDR3 DNA: TGTGCCAGCAGTATAAGGACAGGGGCTACTGAGCAGTTCTTC
clone size: few
V gene: TRBV28
D gene: TRBD1
J gene: TRBJ2-1

CDR3 protein: CSALEVGALPTEAFF
CDR3 DNA: TGCAGTGCTCTCGAGGTGGGGGCCCTCCCCACTGAAGCTTTCTTT
clone size: few
V gene: TRBV20-1
D gene: .
J gene: TRBJ1-1

CDR3 protein: CSVEPTGLDTEAFF
CDR3 DNA: TGCAGCGTTGAGCCGACAGGGTTGGACACTGAAGCTTTCTTT
clone size: few
V gene: TRBV29-1
D gene: TRBD1
J gene: TRBJ1-1

CDR3 protein: CASSDEGTEISNQPQHF
CDR3 DNA: TGTGCCAGCAGTGATGAAGGGACAGAGATTAGCAATCAGCCCCAGCATTTT
clone size: .
V gene: TRBV2
D gene: TRBD1
J gene: TRBJ1-5

CDR3 protein: CASSGTAGSEAFF
CDR3 DNA: TGTGCCAGCAGCGGGACAGCCGGCTCTGAAGCTTTCTTT
clone size: .
V gene: TRBV5-4
D gene: TRBD1
J gene: TRBJ1-1

CDR3 protein: CATSDPQGAAGELFF
CDR3 DNA: TGTGCCACCAGTGATCCCCAGGGGGCGGCCGGGGAGCTGTTTTTT
clone size: .
V gene: TRBV24-1
D gene: TRBD1
J gene: TRBJ2-2

CDR3 protein: CASSPASDRGSVDTQYF
CDR3 DNA: TGTGCCAGCAGCCCAGCTAGCGACAGGGGCTCGGTAGATACGCAGTATTTT
clone size: many
V gene: TRBV11-1
D gene: TRBD1
J gene: TRBJ2-3

CDR3 protein: CASSSSGGLYNEQFF
CDR3 DNA: TGTGCCAGCAGTTCGAGCGGGGGGCTATACAATGAGCAGTTCTTC
clone size: few
V gene: TRBV6-2/TRBV6-3
D gene: TRBD2
J gene: TRBJ2-1

CDR3 protein: CASSAEQGASTGELFF
CDR3 DNA: TGCGCCAGCAGCGCCGAACAGGGGGCGAGCACCGGGGAGCTGTTTTTT
clone size: many
V gene: TRBV5-1
D gene: TRBD1
J gene: TRBJ2-2

CDR3 protein: CASGSRRGNQETQYF
CDR3 DNA: TGTGCCAGCGGTTCCCGGAGGGGGAACCAAGAGACCCAGTACTTC
clone size: .
V gene: TRBV12-3/TRBV12-4
D gene: .
J gene: TRBJ2-5

CDR3 protein: CASRRSPGQVDEKLFF
CDR3 DNA: TGTGCCAGCAGGCGTTCTCCGGGACAGGTTGATGAAAAACTGTTTTTT
clone size: few
V gene: TRBV6-5
D gene: TRBD1
J gene: TRBJ1-4

CDR3 protein: CASSQRTVANTEAFF
CDR3 DNA: TGCGCCAGCAGCCAAAGGACGGTTGCGAACACTGAAGCTTTCTTT
clone size: many
V gene: TRBV4-1
D gene: .
J gene: TRBJ1-1

CDR3 protein: CATSTGGPVFEQYF
CDR3 DNA: TGTGCCACCAGCACTGGAGGCCCAGTTTTCGAGCAGTACTTC
clone size: many
V gene: TRBV15
D gene: .
J gene: TRBJ2-7

CDR3 protein: CATSDGGPSRSHAGELFF
CDR3 DNA: TGTGCCACCAGTGATGGCGGCCCTTCCCGATCGCACGCCGGGGAGCTGTTTTTT
clone size: .
V gene: TRBV24-1
D gene: .
J gene: TRBJ2-2

CDR3 protein: CASSGWTEMAQETQYF
CDR3 DNA: TGTGCCAGTAGTGGGTGGACGGAGATGGCTCAAGAGACCCAGTACTTC
clone size: .
V gene: TRBV19
D gene: .
J gene: TRBJ2-5

CDR3 protein: CASSHGSGSGNTIYF
CDR3 DNA: TGCGCCAGCAGCCACGGCAGTGGCTCTGGAAACACCATATATTTT
clone size: few
V gene: TRBV4-3
D gene: .
J gene: TRBJ1-3

CDR3 protein: CASGQEHSGLYNEQFF
CDR3 DNA: TGTGCCAGCGGCCAAGAGCATAGCGGACTCTACAATGAGCAGTTCTTC
clone size: .
V gene: TRBV3-1
D gene: .
J gene: TRBJ2-1

CDR3 protein: CASSVGSRGYEQYF
CDR3 DNA: TGTGCCAGCAGCGTAGGATCGAGGGGATACGAGCAGTACTTC
clone size: .
V gene: TRBV9
D gene: .
J gene: TRBJ2-7